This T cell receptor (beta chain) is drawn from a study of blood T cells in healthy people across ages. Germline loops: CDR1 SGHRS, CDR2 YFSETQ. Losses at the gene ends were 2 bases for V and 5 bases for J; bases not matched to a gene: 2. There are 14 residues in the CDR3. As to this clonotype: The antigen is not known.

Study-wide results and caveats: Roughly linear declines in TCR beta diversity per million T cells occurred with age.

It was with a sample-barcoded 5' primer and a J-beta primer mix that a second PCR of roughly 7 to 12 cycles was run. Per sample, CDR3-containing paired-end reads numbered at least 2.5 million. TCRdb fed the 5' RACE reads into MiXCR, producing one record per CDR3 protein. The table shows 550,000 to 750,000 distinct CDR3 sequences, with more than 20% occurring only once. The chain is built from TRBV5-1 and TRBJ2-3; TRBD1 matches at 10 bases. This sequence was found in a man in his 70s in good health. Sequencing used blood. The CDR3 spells CASSFGTGVDTQYF. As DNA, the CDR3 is TGCGCCAGCAGCTTCGGGACAGGGGTAGATACGCAGTATTTT.